This TCR beta chain was obtained from a study of T cell changes during pregnancy in multiple sclerosis. CDR3 length: 13 residues. Trimming cost V 6 bases and J 7 bases, with 13 bases left between them. The germline gives CDR1 SNHLY, CDR2 FYNNEI. Profiled with immunoSEQ multiplex PCR; TCRdb holds only in-frame clones, not every one. This table holds around 80,000 clones, around 94% found once. The sample was peripheral blood, taken in the second trimester of pregnancy. The clonotype comes from a female donor in good health, enrolled as a control in a pregnancy study. The J gene is TRBJ1-5, the V gene TRBV2, with a possible D match to TRBD1 (5 bases). CDR3: CASSQGFWQPQHF. In DNA form, the CDR3 reads TGTGCCAGCAGCCAGGGTTTTTGGCAGCCCCAGCATTTT.